This T cell receptor (beta chain) was recorded in a study of shared clonotypes between healthy human individuals. Study-level findings and limits: Generally, estimated richness proved larger in naive subsets than it did in memory subsets. Four donors shared around 5.2% of their naive CD4 clonotypes.

Comments on this clone: As yet, its antigen is unknown.

Assay used: immunoSEQ multiplex PCR; TCRdb lists only in-frame clones, some missing. The table has 2 million to 3 million clones, 80% to 95% seen once; the top ten hold about 0.38%. The CDR3 totals 13 residues. V gave up 9 bases and J gave up 4 bases; unmatched junction bases: 7. Germline V gives CDR1 LNHDA, CDR2 SQIVND (reference sequence). Donation came from healthy HIV-negative adults that had no recent acute infections or vaccinations. All donors were Caucasian adults living in Nashville, Tennessee. Sequencing input: naive CD4+ T cells from PBMCs. This sample's subset: CD45RA+ positively selected. This chain uses TRBV19 with TRBJ2-7; 9 nucleotides match TRBD1. This receptor was taken from a man younger than 30 in good health. Some clones in this sample may be carry-over from other donors' samples. CDR3: CASGTGWAYEQYF. The CDR3 coding sequence is TGTGCCAGCGGGACAGGGTGGGCATACGAGCAGTACTTC.